The 9 T cell receptor beta chains given below trace back to one sample, sequenced in a study of blood T cells in healthy people across ages. Alongside a J-beta primer mix, a sample-barcoded 5' primer served in a second PCR lasting roughly 7 to 11 cycles. TCRdb itself ran the 5' RACE reads through MiXCR, one entry per CDR3 protein. Of about 1.4 million distinct CDR3 sequences detected, 45% to 70% appear once; the ten largest clones hold 6.5% to 8.5%. The sequenced sample consisted of blood. These receptors were taken from a man between 18 and 29 years old in good health.

This rearrangement joins TRBV10-3 to TRBJ2-5; D gene ambiguous. CDR3 length: 12 amino acids. Trimming stripped 4 bases from V and 1 base from J, with 4 bases between. CDR1 and CDR2 (germline): ENHRY, SYGVKD. In DNA, the CDR3 is TGTGCCATCAGTGGAAGCCAAGAGACCCAGTACTTC. Translated, it gives CAISGSQETQYF.

This clonotype was found once. The chain joins TRBV27 to TRBJ2-3; D not certain. Germline V gene data show CDR1 as MNHEY and CDR2 as SMNVEV (reference sequence). The CDR3 totals 16 residues. V was pared by 0 bases and J by 0 bases, with 10 bases between. The CDR3 sequence: CASSLSGSPSTDTQYF. The CDR3 nucleotides read TGTGCCAGCAGTTTATCGGGCAGCCCAAGCACAGATACGCAGTATTTT.

The V call is TRBV6-5, the J call TRBJ2-5, with 9 bases lining up with TRBD2. The J call may be faulty, since TRBJ2-7 better matches the DNA end. Looked up from germline, CDR1 is MNHEY and CDR2 is SVGAGI. This CDR3 region has 14 residues. The CDR3 sequence: CASSPAGGPHEQYF. The CDR3 nucleotides read TGTGCCAGCAGCCCGGCGGGGGGGCCCCACGAGCAGTACTTC.

This clonotype came up a few times. A read error is possible here, since a much larger clone lies one base away. J is TRBJ2-7 and V is TRBV29-1; the D is unclear. The V end was cut by 7 bases, the J end by 4 bases, with 11 bases between. The CDR3 has 11 residues. Germline V CDR1 and CDR2: SQVTM, ANQGSEA. The CDR3 coding sequence is TGCAGCGGTGGCTGGGGATACGAGCAGTACTTC. Translated: CSGGWGYEQYF.

The chain is built from TRBV20-1 and TRBJ1-6; tentative D call: TRBD1 (5 bases). CDR3 length equals 13 residues. V gave up 1 base and J gave up 6 bases, with 7 bases separating them. Germline V CDR1 and CDR2: DFQATT, SNEGSKA (reference sequence). The CDR3 here is CSARGQPNSPLHF. DNA of the CDR3: TGCAGTGCTAGAGGACAGCCTAATTCACCCCTCCACTTT.

The chain links TRBV6-6 to TRBJ2-4, with 8 bases matching TRBD2. The germline CDR1 and CDR2 sequences are MNHNY and SVGAGI (reference sequence). J lost 1 base, V lost 7 bases, and 3 bases had no gene match. The CDR3 loop spans 14 amino acids. CDR3 bases: TGTGCCAGCACTGGCGGGGGGGCCAAAAACATTCAGTACTTC. It encodes CASTGGGAKNIQYF.

This clonotype was counted only a few times. The V call is TRBV7-9, the J call TRBJ2-4; D is unclear. Trimming took 4 bases from V and 4 from J, leaving 11 bases between them. Germline V CDR1 and CDR2: SEHNR, FQNEAQ (reference sequence). The CDR3 has 14 amino acids. The CDR3 region has the DNA TGTGCCAGCAGCTCCATCGACACAAAAAACATTCAGTACTTC. Amino acid sequence: CASSSIDTKNIQYF.

This clonotype was counted between two and nine times. The chain joins TRBV27 to TRBJ2-5; 12 bases align to TRBD2. The ends lost 5 bases at V and 11 bases at J; junction bases unmatched: 9. The CDR3 runs 14 residues. Germline CDR1 reads MNHEY; CDR2 reads SMNVEV (reference sequence). The CDR3 nucleotides read TGTGCCAGCAGTCCCACTAGCGGGGGGCGGGAGCAGTACTTC. This sequence encodes CASSPTSGGREQYF.

This clonotype has more than one count but fewer than ten. The chain couples TRBV20-1 to TRBJ2-3; D gene ambiguous. The CDR3 is 13 amino acids. Trimming removed 7 bases at V and 4 bases at J, with 15 bases between. Germline V gene data show CDR1 as DFQATT and CDR2 as SNEGSKA (reference sequence). The CDR3 spells CSGPDQSPDTQYF. In nucleotides, the CDR3 is TGCAGTGGACCGGACCAGAGTCCAGATACGCAGTATTTT.